Listed here are 11 T cell receptor beta chains from one sample, sequenced in a study of neoadjuvant anti-PD-1 for oral cavity cancer. The protocol was immunoSEQ multiplex PCR, while the TCRdb copy is restricted to in-frame clones and leaves out a portion. The sample yields about 72,000 clones, approximately 82% seen once. This specimen consisted of PBMCs, obtained before nivolumab (anti-PD-1) treatment. The receptors here all came from a person aged 35-80 years with oral cavity squamous cell carcinoma.

The chain has TRBV30 and TRBJ1-5, with D possibly matching TRBD1 (6 bases). Per germline, CDR1 GTSNPN and CDR2 SVGIG (reference sequence). V shed 0 bases and J shed 6 bases, with 9 bases lying between them. This CDR3 has 13 residues. CDR3 sequence: CAWSVTGGQPQHF. The CDR3 bases are TGTGCCTGGAGTGTGACAGGTGGTCAGCCCCAGCATTTT.

V and J are TRBV4-1 and TRBJ1-5; maybe TRBD1 (5 bases). The CDR3 covers 16 residues. The germline V gene has CDR1 MGHRA and CDR2 YSYEKL. V was trimmed by 0 bases and J by 6 bases, leaving 15 bases between them. The CDR3 spells CASSQDAAGRGQPQHF. Written as DNA, the CDR3 is TGCGCCAGCAGCCAAGATGCGGCAGGGCGAGGTCAGCCCCAGCATTTT.

The rearrangement joins TRBV5-1 to TRBJ1-2; D unresolved. The CDR3 is 14 residues long. Trimming left V 4 bases short and J 3 bases short, with 13 bases between. Germline loops: CDR1 SGHRS, CDR2 YFSETQ. The CDR3 region has the DNA TGCGCCAGCAGCAAGACGCGTGCCGACTATGGCTACACCTTC. Its protein product is CASSKTRADYGYTF.

The J gene is TRBJ2-4, the V gene TRBV27, with no clear D. The CDR3 is 14 amino acids. The germline V gene has CDR1 MNHEY and CDR2 SMNVEV (reference sequence). Trimming removed 5 bases at V and 3 bases at J, with 11 bases between. The CDR3 protein is CASSNLGSKNIQYF. DNA for the CDR3: TGTGCCAGCAGTAACCTAGGCAGCAAAAACATTCAGTACTTC.

This sequence joins TRBV6-1 and TRBJ1-3; 8 nucleotides align to TRBD1. The V segment lost 4 bases and the J segment 1 base; nucleotides outside the gene matches: 3. CDR1 is MNHNS, CDR2 SASEGT, per germline. CDR3 size: 15 residues. The CDR3: CASSGQGISGNTIYF. The CDR3 bases are TGTGCCAGCAGTGGACAGGGGATTTCTGGAAACACCATATATTTT.

This chain uses TRBV5-4 with TRBJ2-7; 9 nucleotides agree with TRBD1. The CDR3 spans 15 residues. Germline V gene sequence: CDR1 SGHNT, CDR2 YYREEE (reference sequence). V shed 0 bases, J shed 2 bases, and the junction held 3 bases outside the gene matches. The CDR3 is CASSLGRQGAYEQYF. The CDR3 DNA reads as TGTGCCAGCAGCTTGGGGAGACAGGGGGCCTACGAGCAGTACTTC.

Here the CDR3 DNA reads TGTGCCAGCAGCGAATACAGGGAGACTGAAGCTTTCTTT. This gives the protein CASSEYRETEAFF. V and J are TRBV6-1 and TRBJ1-1, with a tentative D call TRBD1 (6 bases). Germline-derived CDR1 and CDR2 are MNHNS and SASEGT. This CDR3 spans 13 amino acids. The V gene lost 6 bases and the J gene lost 5 bases, with 13 bases spanning the gap.

V is TRBV9 and J is TRBJ2-5; D is perhaps TRBD1 (5 bases). The germline gives CDR1 SGDLS, CDR2 YYNGEE. Trimming removed 4 bases at V and 2 bases at J, with 12 bases between. This CDR3 has 14 amino acids. CDR3 nucleotides: TGTGCCAGCAGCATTAGGGGTGGACAAGAGACCCAGTACTTC. The encoded protein is CASSIRGGQETQYF.

CDR3 nucleotide sequence: TGTGCCAGCAGCTTAGCGGAACTCCCGAATCAGCCCCAGCATTTT. This gives the protein CASSLAELPNQPQHF. The chain combines TRBV7-6 with TRBJ1-5; D is uncertain. This CDR3 is built from 15 residues. Germline V CDR1 and CDR2: SGHVS, FNYEAQ. V was shortened by 0 bases and J by 4 bases, with 10 bases between the two germline ends.

The gene calls are TRBV5-1 and TRBJ1-4; D perhaps matches TRBD1 (5 bases). Trimming took 4 bases from V and 5 from J, leaving 12 bases between them. This CDR3 spans 14 amino acids. Germline CDR1 is SGHRS and CDR2 is YFSETQ. The CDR3 spells CASSRGVENEKLFF. CDR3 nucleotides: TGCGCCAGCAGCAGGGGTGTTGAAAATGAAAAACTGTTTTTT.

There are a few counts of this clone. The chain has TRBV10-3 and TRBJ2-5; 8 nucleotides align to TRBD1. The CDR3 consists of 17 residues. Germline loops: CDR1 ENHRY, CDR2 SYGVKD. Germline trimming cut 5 bases from V and 5 bases from J; bases unmatched to any gene: 16. CDR3: CAISKRSGDRGEETQYF. The CDR3 region has the DNA TGTGCCATCAGTAAGAGGTCGGGAGACAGGGGAGAGGAGACCCAGTACTTC.